This TCR beta chain was retrieved from a study of T-cell memory formation after mild COVID-19. Study-wide results and caveats: Proof of SARS-CoV-2 specificity was absent for the second-wave clones that crested on day 37. In pre-infection memory, a portion of responding clones appeared, which suggested that cross-reactive memory joined.

Libraries for TCRalpha and TCRbeta carried sample barcodes and unique molecular identifiers via 5'RACE. TCRdb redid the calling of the 5' RACE reads with MiXCR, one entry per CDR3 protein. The sample contains about 340,000 distinct CDR3 sequences, around a sixth of which appear only once. Germline V lookup: CDR1 KGHSH, CDR2 LQKENI. CDR3 length: 16 amino acids. Trimming took 4 bases from V and 5 from J; bases not matched to a gene: 14. For this clonotype: Its specificity is unknown.

The sequenced sample consisted of PBMCs or a T cell subset sorted from them (not recorded which). The rearrangement links TRBV18 to TRBJ2-7; 7 positions agree with TRBD1. This clonotype originated in a man younger than 35 who had mild COVID-19 (a few samples of this study predate the infection). Cell type and time point are not known. The DNA of the CDR3 is TGTGCCAGCTCACAGCATGGACTTCAGGGGGTCCACGAGCAGTACGTC. This translates into CASSQHGLQGVHEQYV.